This TCR beta chain was identified during a study of graft-versus-host responses after intestinal transplantation. Germline V gene sequence: CDR1 MNHEY, CDR2 SMNVEV (reference sequence). V was pared by 5 bases and J by 1 base, with 14 bases between. This CDR3 comprises 15 residues. TCRdb keeps only in-frame clones here, not all; method: immunoSEQ multiplex PCR. The sample has around 19,000 clones, 35% to 40% seen once. The specimen was alloreactive CD4+ T cells from a mixed lymphocyte reaction culture, collected before transplantation. Regarding subset: CFSE-low proliferating T cells sorted from roughly 6-day pre-transplant mixed lymphocyte reaction (GvH or HvG direction). This rearrangement joins TRBV27 to TRBJ1-1, with unresolved D. This TCR was recovered from a human patient who was an organ donor for intestinal transplantation. The CDR3 DNA reads TGTGCCAGCAGTCCGCAGCTCGGAGGGAACACTGAAGCTTTCTTT. Its protein product is CASSPQLGGNTEAFF.